This TCR beta chain was observed in a study of cytomegalovirus exposure and HLA in healthy donors. This clone was counted only a few times. At one of its ends the junction is not consistent with the germline gene, which may arise from a read error. Amplification used 60 Vbeta primers and 13 Jbeta primers. Produced via immunoSEQ multiplex PCR; TCRdb's table is partial and in-frame only. The repertoire consists of about 77,000 clones, with 75% to 80% occurring once and the leading ten covering almost 4.5%. This CDR3 comprises 11 residues. The germline gives CDR1 SGHAT, CDR2 FQNNGV. The TCR was taken from a middle-aged man in good health and CMV-seronegative. Sequencing was carried out using PBMCs. The chain couples TRBV11-2 to TRBJ2-7, with TRBD2 as a possible D gene (5 bases). The DNA of the CDR3 is TGTGCCAGCAGCTCGGGGTCCCAGCAATACTTC. Translation: CASSSGSQQYF.